Listed below are T cell receptor beta chains from one sample, sequenced in a study of blood T cell repertoires in COVID-19. The table came from immunoSEQ multiplex PCR; TCRdb's copy has only in-frame clones and leaves some out. Of 250,000 to 300,000 clones in the sample, 80% to 85% were seen once. The specimen sequenced was peripheral blood. The receptor set was obtained from a woman in her sixties or seventies with active or convalescent COVID-19. Each CDR3 is given with its conserved first and last residue. A D gene is named only where the DNA matches it firmly. Clone size is stated in some rows and not others, as once, few, many or a class when expanded.

size	J	D	V	CDR3	DNA
-	TRBJ2-1	-	TRBV9	CASSVEGSTYNEQFF	TGTGCCAGCAGCGTAGAGGGGTCGACCTACAATGAGCAGTTCTTC
few	TRBJ1-2	-	TRBV18	CASSPIPDPRGYGYTF	TGTGCCAGCTCACCGATACCCGACCCTCGGGGATATGGCTACACCTTC
-	TRBJ1-4	TRBD1	TRBV11-2	CASSSLQGSPSLTKFGLFF	TGTGCCAGCAGCTCGCTACAGGGGTCGCCTTCCCTTACTAAGTTTGGACTGTTTTTT
-	TRBJ1-3	-	TRBV7-8	CASSLSPDLPFSGNTIYF	TGTGCCAGCAGCTTATCCCCAGATTTGCCTTTCTCTGGAAACACCATATATTTT
-	TRBJ1-6	TRBD1	TRBV29-1	CSVRDRANSPLHF	TGCAGCGTCAGAGACAGGGCTAATTCACCCCTCCACTTT
-	TRBJ1-1	-	TRBV5-8	CASSFDSGGYTEAFF	TGTGCCAGCAGCTTTGACAGCGGGGGATACACTGAAGCTTTCTTT
-	TRBJ1-2	-	TRBV7-9	CASSPTEYYGYTF	TGTGCCAGCAGCCCGACAGAGTATTATGGCTACACCTTC
-	TRBJ2-2	TRBD2	TRBV5-1	CASSSLAGETPGELFF	TGCGCCAGCAGCTCTCTAGCGGGGGAGACCCCCGGGGAGCTGTTTTTT
-	TRBJ1-3	-	TRBV7-9	CASSSPRQPSGNTIYF	TGTGCCAGCAGCTCGCCTCGACAGCCCTCTGGAAACACCATATATTTT
-	TRBJ1-1	TRBD1	TRBV18	CASSPGTGKTEAFF	TGTGCCAGCTCACCCGGGACAGGGAAGACTGAAGCTTTCTTT
-	TRBJ1-2	-	TRBV4-1	CASSQARGQGYGYTF	TGCGCCAGCAGCCAAGCGAGGGGACAAGGCTATGGCTACACCTTC
-	TRBJ1-4	TRBD1	TRBV6-2/TRBV6-3	CASSYSHRGRDEKLFF	TGTGCCAGCAGTTACTCGCACAGGGGAAGGGATGAAAAACTGTTTTTT
-	TRBJ1-1	-	TRBV29-1	CSVEDWGRGDTEAFF	TGCAGCGTTGAAGACTGGGGGCGTGGGGACACTGAAGCTTTCTTT
-	TRBJ2-6	-	TRBV7-2	CASFPQAGANVLTF	TGTGCCAGCTTCCCCCAGGCTGGGGCCAACGTCCTGACTTTC
once	TRBJ1-2	TRBD1	TRBV25-1	CASSRTGGYGYTF	TGTGCCAGCAGCCGGACAGGCGGCTATGGCTACACCTTC
-	TRBJ2-7	-	TRBV7-9	CASSSGMYEQYF	TGTGCCAGCAGCTCGGGGATGTACGAGCAGTACTTC
few	TRBJ1-2	-	TRBV27	CASRGASYGYTF	TGTGCCAGCAGAGGGGCCTCCTATGGCTACACCTTC
-	TRBJ2-3	-	TRBV5-1	CASSLTGDGFDTQYF	TGCGCCAGCAGCTTGACAGGAGACGGGTTTGATACGCAGTATTTT
-	TRBJ1-1	TRBD1	TRBV4-3	CASSQPGQGTEAFF	TGCGCCAGCAGCCAACCGGGACAGGGTACAGAAGCTTTCTTT
-	TRBJ1-1	-	TRBV30	CAWSSGILAEAFF	TGTGCCTGGAGTAGTGGCATTCTTGCTGAAGCTTTCTTT
once	TRBJ1-6	-	TRBV14	CASSQEPGSPLHF	TGTGCCAGCAGCCAAGAGCCGGGATCACCCCTCCACTTT
once	TRBJ2-2	TRBD1	TRBV11-3	CASSRDRSNTGELFF	TGTGCCAGCAGCCGGGACAGATCAAACACCGGGGAGCTGTTTTTT
-	TRBJ1-1	-	TRBV11-2	CASSLAGGNTEAFF	TGTGCCAGCAGCTTAGCAGGTGGGAACACTGAAGCTTTCTTT
-	TRBJ2-7	TRBD1	TRBV11-2	CASSSSGQGFYEQYF	TGTGCCAGCAGCTCGTCGGGACAGGGGTTCTACGAGCAGTACTTC
-	TRBJ2-1	TRBD2	TRBV5-5	CASSPLGGGAYNEQFF	TGTGCCAGCAGCCCCTTGGGCGGGGGGGCTTACAATGAGCAGTTCTTC
many	TRBJ2-1	TRBD2	TRBV28	CASSLVGGVYEQFF	TGTGCCAGCAGTTTAGTCGGGGGGGTATATGAGCAGTTCTTC
-	TRBJ2-3	TRBD2	TRBV10-2	CASRSGTSGGVRTDTQYF	TGCGCCAGCAGATCCGGGACTAGCGGGGGTGTGCGCACAGATACGCAGTATTTT
-	TRBJ1-5	-	TRBV30	CAWSHKGNQPQHF	TGTGCCTGGAGTCATAAGGGGAACCAGCCCCAGCATTTT
-	TRBJ2-1	TRBD2	TRBV5-1	CASSPWTSGGDEQFF	TGCGCCAGCAGCCCCTGGACTAGCGGGGGTGATGAGCAGTTCTTC
-	TRBJ1-6	-	TRBV19	CASRARQARNSPLHF	TGTGCCAGTAGGGCCCGACAGGCTCGGAATTCACCCCTCCACTTT
-	TRBJ2-5	TRBD1	TRBV7-6	CASTKGAGRPEAQYF	TGTGCCTCGACGAAGGGGGCAGGAAGGCCAGAGGCCCAGTACTTC
once	TRBJ1-1	-	TRBV11-3	CASSKGPGADHTEAFF	TGTGCCAGCAGCAAAGGGCCAGGGGCTGATCACACTGAAGCTTTCTTT
-	TRBJ1-5	-	TRBV11-2	CASSLDSGGGEPQHF	TGTGCCAGCAGCTTAGATTCCGGCGGGGGAGAGCCCCAGCATTTT
-	TRBJ1-5	-	TRBV12-5	CASGLVLGGLSNQPQHF	TGTGCTAGTGGTTTGGTACTAGGAGGACTTAGCAATCAGCCCCAGCATTTT
few	TRBJ2-1	TRBD2	TRBV9	CASSVGPGTNYNEQFF	TGTGCCAGCAGCGTAGGCCCAGGGACTAACTACAATGAGCAGTTCTTC
-	TRBJ2-3	-	TRBV4-2	CASSQDLGNTQYF	TGTGCCAGCAGCCAAGATCTCGGGAATACGCAGTATTTT
-	TRBJ2-2	TRBD1	TRBV6-2/TRBV6-3	CASSYVKGTGAGELFF	TGTGCCAGCAGTTACGTGAAAGGGACAGGAGCCGGGGAGCTGTTTTTT
-	TRBJ2-3	-	TRBV24-1	CATSDPGARTDTQYF	TGTGCCACCAGTGACCCAGGGGCCCGCACAGATACGCAGTATTTT
-	TRBJ2-2	-	TRBV12-3/TRBV12-4	CASILLGELFF	TGTGCCAGCATCCTTCTAGGGGAGCTGTTTTTT
-	TRBJ2-7	-	TRBV5-6	CASSSSSYEQYF	TGTGCCAGCAGCTCCAGCTCCTACGAGCAGTACTTC
-	TRBJ1-5	-	TRBV27	CASSFGGFGQPQHF	TGTGCCAGCAGTTTCGGGGGTTTCGGGCAGCCCCAGCATTTT
-	TRBJ1-1	-	TRBV4-1	CASSSDPTGNTEAFF	TGCGCCAGCAGCTCCGATCCGACGGGGAACACTGAAGCTTTCTTT
-	TRBJ2-7	TRBD1	TRBV3-1/TRBV3-2	CASSPQGAQARF	TGTGCCAGCAGCCCGCAGGGGGCTCAGGCCCGATTC
-	TRBJ1-1	-	TRBV30	CAWSGSGQRGNTEAFF	TGTGCCTGGAGTGGCAGCGGGCAACGGGGGAACACTGAAGCTTTCTTT
-	TRBJ1-2	-	TRBV4-2	CASSQEGVGYYGYTF	TGTGCCAGCAGCCAAGAGGGAGTAGGGTACTATGGCTACACCTTC
-	TRBJ2-1	-	TRBV5-1	CASSLSESGSNEQFF	TGCGCCAGCAGCTTGTCCGAGTCAGGGTCCAATGAGCAGTTCTTC
-	TRBJ2-1	TRBD1	TRBV6-5	CASSYSGGLGQFF	TGTGCCAGCAGTTATTCAGGGGGTTTGGGGCAGTTCTTC
many	TRBJ1-4	-	TRBV4-1	CASSQDFGGRREKLFF	TGCGCCAGCAGCCAAGATTTCGGGGGGCGTCGGGAAAAACTGTTTTTT
-	TRBJ1-3	TRBD1	TRBV6-5	CASSYSRQGAGNTIYF	TGTGCCAGCAGTTACTCGAGACAGGGCGCTGGAAACACCATATATTTT
-	TRBJ1-2	-	TRBV30	CASYSFGYTF	TGTGCCTCATACAGTTTTGGCTACACCTTC
-	TRBJ2-5	TRBD2	TRBV9	CASSFSGGAWETQYF	TGTGCCAGCAGCTTCAGCGGGGGGGCCTGGGAGACCCAGTACTTC
-	TRBJ2-1	TRBD2	TRBV7-2	CASSFFGSGGSLIEQFF	TGTGCCAGCAGCTTCTTTGGTAGCGGGGGGTCCCTCATTGAGCAGTTCTTC